A single sample gave rise to the 19 T cell receptor beta chains below, sequenced in a study of cytomegalovirus exposure and HLA in healthy donors. PCR employed 60 Vbeta and 13 Jbeta primers. Sequencing used immunoSEQ multiplex PCR; TCRdb keeps in-frame clones, though not all of them. The sample lists around 100,000 clones, 84% occurring once. The sequencing input was PBMCs. These receptors were taken from a woman between 18 and 30 years old in good health and CMV-seropositive.

This clone occurred a few times. The CDR3: CASSLITGEAFF. In nucleotides, the CDR3 is TGTGCCAGCAGTTTAATTACAGGTGAAGCTTTCTTT. V gene TRBV28 combines with J gene TRBJ1-1; maybe TRBD1 (5 bases). The CDR3 runs to 12 residues. V gave up 2 bases and J gave up 7 bases, with 8 bases separating them. Germline V CDR1 and CDR2: MDHEN, SYDVKM.

The chain uses TRBV7-6 and TRBJ2-2; 9 bases agree with TRBD1. CDR3 length equals 16 residues. Germline V gene sequence: CDR1 SGHVS, CDR2 FNYEAQ. V was clipped by 5 bases and J by 5 bases; unmatched bases: 9. In DNA form, the CDR3 reads TGTGCCAGCAGCCCAACAGGGACAGGGCGGACCGGGGAGCTGTTTTTT. Translating it yields CASSPTGTGRTGELFF.

This chain joins TRBV29-1 and TRBJ2-7; D is possibly TRBD1 (6 bases). Trimming took 6 bases from V and 4 from J, leaving 10 bases between them. The CDR3 contains 11 residues. Germline-derived CDR1 and CDR2 are SQVTM and ANQGSEA. Written as DNA, the CDR3 is TGCAGCGTGTCTGACAGGTACGAGCAGTACTTC. Its protein is CSVSDRYEQYF.

J is TRBJ1-1 and V is TRBV6-1; D perhaps matches TRBD1 (5 bases). The CDR3 runs to 14 residues. Deletions cut 2 bases from V and 6 bases from J, with 13 bases between. Germline CDR1 is MNHNS and CDR2 is SASEGT. CDR3 protein: CASSERGGTSEAFF. Written as DNA, the CDR3 is TGTGCCAGCAGTGAACGGGGGGGAACGTCTGAAGCTTTCTTT.

The chain carries TRBV4-2 and TRBJ2-1; 13 bases align to TRBD2. CDR3 length: 16 residues. Trimming cost V 3 bases and J 9 bases; bases outside gene matches: 8. Germline V CDR1 and CDR2: LGHNA, YNFKEQ. CDR3 amino acids: CASSQAGLAGEVEQFF. CDR3 coding DNA: TGTGCCAGCAGCCAGGCTGGACTAGCGGGAGAAGTTGAGCAGTTCTTC.

The rearrangement joins TRBV7-9 to TRBJ2-1; 11 nucleotides agree with TRBD2. Losses at the gene ends were 5 bases for V and 5 bases for J; bases not matched to a gene: 5. The CDR3 extends over 15 amino acids. Germline CDR1 reads SEHNR; CDR2 reads FQNEAQ (reference sequence). CDR3 protein: CASSPGTSGDNEQFF. CDR3 nucleotide sequence: TGTGCCAGCAGCCCCGGGACTAGCGGTGACAATGAGCAGTTCTTC.

The rearrangement uses TRBV4-1 and TRBJ2-7; the match to TRBD1 covers 8 bases. Trimming cost V 4 bases and J 2 bases; bases outside gene matches: 25. CDR1 is MGHRA and CDR2 is YSYEKL in the germline V gene. This CDR3 region has 21 residues. The CDR3 DNA reads as TGCGCCAGCAGCCTACCCTTAGGGAGAGGGGTATCGGGACAGGAGACCTACGAGCAGTACTTC. It encodes CASSLPLGRGVSGQETYEQYF.

V gene TRBV4-1 combines with J gene TRBJ1-1, with TRBD1 identical over 7 bases. Germline loops: CDR1 MGHRA, CDR2 YSYEKL. CDR3 length: 17 residues. V lost 2 bases, J lost 0 bases, and 9 bases stayed unmatched. The CDR3 region has the DNA TGCGCCAGCAGCCAACTTACCACGGGACAGATGAACACTGAAGCTTTCTTT. The encoded protein is CASSQLTTGQMNTEAFF.

V gene TRBV5-1 combines with J gene TRBJ2-7, with TRBD1 matching 8 bases. The CDR3 covers 14 residues. The ends lost 2 bases at V and 4 bases at J; junction bases unmatched: 5. CDR1 is SGHRS, CDR2 YFSETQ, per germline. The CDR3 loop is CASSFVQGAYEQYF. The CDR3 nucleotides read TGCGCCAGCAGCTTCGTGCAGGGGGCGTACGAGCAGTACTTC.

In DNA, the CDR3 is TGCGCCAGCAGTTATCCTGCGGGGGCGCGGGGCTATGGCTACACCTTC. Translating it yields CASSYPAGARGYGYTF. The rearrangement links TRBV4-1 to TRBJ1-2, with D possibly TRBD1 on 6 matching bases. V was shortened by 6 bases and J by 4 bases, with 21 bases between the two germline ends. Germline assignment: CDR1 MGHRA and CDR2 YSYEKL. This CDR3 comprises 16 residues.

In its sample, this clone was seen once. The rearrangement joins TRBV2 to TRBJ2-2, with D possibly matching TRBD1 (5 bases). V lost 1 base, J lost 0 bases, and 6 bases lay in between. From germline, CDR1 is SNHLY and CDR2 FYNNEI. This CDR3 region has 15 residues. This chain's CDR3 is CASSEGQSNTGELFF. CDR3 bases: TGTGCCAGCAGTGAAGGACAGTCGAACACCGGGGAGCTGTTTTTT.

The chain has TRBV2 and TRBJ2-3; TRBD1 aligns across 7 bases. The CDR3 has 15 amino acids. The junction had 8 bases not matched to a gene; V was cut back by 7 bases and J by 1 base. The germline V gene has CDR1 SNHLY and CDR2 FYNNEI. The CDR3 DNA reads as TGTGCCAGCAATCCGGGACAGACCCGCACAGATACGCAGTATTTT. Its translation is CASNPGQTRTDTQYF.

The rearrangement links TRBV19 to TRBJ1-2, with 11 bases fitting TRBD1. The CDR3 is made up of 12 amino acids. Germline values: CDR1 LNHDA, CDR2 SQIVND (reference sequence). Losses at the gene ends were 8 bases for V and 12 bases for J; bases not matched to a gene: 8. CDR3 nucleotide sequence: TGTGCCAGTGGTTCCGGGACAGGGGGGAACACCTTC. This encodes CASGSGTGGNTF.

V gene TRBV30 combines with J gene TRBJ2-7; weak D call: TRBD2 (6 bases). Deletions cut 1 base from V and 2 bases from J, with 12 bases between. CDR3 size: 14 residues. The germline V gene has CDR1 GTSNPN and CDR2 SVGIG (reference sequence). Here the CDR3 DNA reads TGTGCCTGGAGTGCGGCTAGCGCGACCTACGAGCAGTACTTC. It codes for CAWSAASATYEQYF.

CDR3 sequence reads: CASSLMTGGWVEQYF. The CDR3 DNA sequence: TGTGCCAGCAGCCTCATGACAGGGGGCTGGGTCGAGCAGTACTTC. The chain recombines TRBV5-6 with TRBJ2-7; 10 bases match TRBD1. Germline-derived CDR1 and CDR2 are SGHDT and YYEEEE. This CDR3 is 15 amino acids long. Trimming took 4 bases from V and 6 from J; bases not matched to a gene: 10.

The chain carries TRBV9 and TRBJ2-3; D unclear. The V end lost 2 bases, the J end lost 4 bases, and 14 bases lay between the germline ends. The length of the CDR3 is 15 residues. Germline CDR1 reads SGDLS; CDR2 reads YYNGEE. CDR3 region: CASSVSSYVSDTQYF. Here the CDR3 DNA reads TGTGCCAGCAGCGTGTCCAGTTATGTTTCAGATACGCAGTATTTT.

The chain recombines TRBV4-1 with TRBJ2-7; TRBD1 agrees at 10 bases. CDR1 and CDR2 (germline): MGHRA, YSYEKL. J was trimmed by 3 bases and V by 2 bases; bases with no gene match: 13. The CDR3 sequence is 18 residues long. This CDR3 is CASSQKFTGTGVGYEQYF. The CDR3 coding sequence is TGCGCCAGCAGCCAAAAGTTCACCGGGACAGGGGTGGGCTACGAGCAGTACTTC.

The chain recombines TRBV27 with TRBJ2-7; 8 bases align to TRBD2. The germline CDR1 and CDR2 sequences are MNHEY and SMNVEV (reference sequence). The V segment lost 5 bases and the J segment 4 bases; nucleotides outside the gene matches: 4. The CDR3 covers 13 residues. The DNA of the CDR3 is TGTGCCAGCAGTCAGCGGGAGTGGTACGAGCAGTACTTC. Amino acid sequence: CASSQREWYEQYF.

The chain employs TRBV5-4 and TRBJ2-3; the match to TRBD2 covers 15 bases. The trim removed 3 bases at V and 9 bases at J, leaving 8 bases unmatched. The CDR3 spans 16 residues. Looked up from germline, CDR1 is SGHNT and CDR2 is YYREEE (reference sequence). The CDR3 here is CASSSPGLAGGSTQYF. The DNA of the CDR3 is TGTGCCAGCAGCTCGCCGGGACTAGCGGGAGGATCAACGCAGTATTTT. The complete variable domain, with remaining parts taken from reference TRBV5-4 and TRBJ2-3, reads ETGVTQSPTHLIKTRGQQVTLRCSSQSGHNTVSWYQQALGQGPQFIFQYYREEENGRGNFPPRFSGLQFPNYSSELNVNALELDDSALYLCASSSPGLAGGSTQYFGPGTRLTVL.